One and the same sample provided the 28 T cell receptor beta chains below, sequenced in a study of shared clonotypes between healthy human individuals (dated by TCRdb to 2020 to 2021). Libraries were constructed by the immunoSEQ multiplex PCR assay. Held by TCRdb, this immuneACCESS table contains in-frame sequences only and omits some clones. Under half of the omission traces to an unresolved V gene where checked; the cause of the rest is unknown. In all, the sample holds fewer than 1.6 million clones, and roughly 98.5% of those were seen once. The ten largest clones capture around 0.38% of the sample. Sequenced: naive CD4+ T cells sorted from blood. Read against the paper, the sample's cell subset or site label means: CD45RA+ positively selected. The receptors derive from a man younger than 40 in good health.

The rearrangement joins TRBV6-5 to TRBJ2-5, with D maybe TRBD1 (5 bases). Germline CDR1 reads MNHEY; CDR2 reads SVGAGI. V shed 0 bases and J shed 2 bases, with 10 bases lying between them. The CDR3 has 15 residues. CDR3 DNA: TGTGCCAGCAGTTACTCCAGTCAGGGTCAAGAGACCCAGTACTTC. It codes for CASSYSSQGQETQYF.

The V gene is TRBV4-1, the J gene TRBJ2-6; the D is unclear. Germline CDR1 MGHRA, CDR2 YSYEKL. The V end lost 0 bases, the J end lost 3 bases, and 9 bases lay between the germline ends. The CDR3 spans 16 residues. CDR3 sequence (DNA): TGCGCCAGCAGCCAAGAAGGTAGCATTGGGGCCAACGTCCTGACTTTC. The encoded protein is CASSQEGSIGANVLTF.

The chain recombines TRBV20-1 with TRBJ1-4; 7 positions match TRBD1. The CDR3 is made up of 11 amino acids. After removal of 6 bases from V and 7 bases from J, the junction contained 2 bases not matched to a gene. Germline values: CDR1 DFQATT, CDR2 SNEGSKA (reference sequence). The CDR3 loop reads CSATGAEKLFF. CDR3 sequence (DNA): TGCAGTGCCACAGGGGCTGAAAAACTGTTTTTT.

Of note for this clone: This sample includes further DNA sequences coding for the same CDR3. The gene calls are TRBV9 and TRBJ2-7, with D tentatively TRBD1 (5 bases). Germline CDR1 SGDLS, CDR2 YYNGEE. The CDR3 has 14 amino acids. Trimming left V 0 bases short and J 4 bases short, with 11 bases between. The chain's CDR3 is CASSVEAGPYEQYF. The CDR3 DNA sequence: TGTGCCAGCAGCGTAGAGGCAGGGCCGTACGAGCAGTACTTC.

This chain joins TRBV9 and TRBJ2-3; 15 nucleotides align to TRBD2. CDR3 length: 17 amino acids. Germline loops: CDR1 SGDLS, CDR2 YYNGEE. The V and J ends lost 0 bases and 4 bases, in that order; junction bases with no gene match: 3. The CDR3 loop is CASSVGGLAGGSDTQYF. In DNA form, the CDR3 reads TGTGCCAGCAGCGTAGGGGGACTAGCGGGAGGCTCAGATACGCAGTATTTT.

V usage is TRBV6-5 and J usage is TRBJ2-1, with unresolved D. V dropped 3 bases and J dropped 9 bases, with 15 bases sitting between them. Germline V CDR1 and CDR2: MNHEY, SVGAGI. The CDR3 has 14 residues. The CDR3: CASSYRALSVEQFF. The DNA for the CDR3 is TGTGCCAGCAGTTATAGGGCTCTATCGGTTGAGCAGTTCTTC.

CDR3 coding DNA: TGTGCCAGCACCGGACTAGCCCCCTACGAGCAGTACTTC. Protein sequence: CASTGLAPYEQYF. This chain uses TRBV7-9 with TRBJ2-7; 8 positions match TRBD2. The germline gives CDR1 SEHNR, CDR2 FQNEAQ (reference sequence). The CDR3 has 13 residues. J lost 2 bases, V lost 7 bases, and 4 bases had no gene match. The complete variable domain, with remaining parts taken from reference TRBV7-9 and TRBJ2-7, reads DTGVSQNPRHKITKRGQNVTFRCDPISEHNRLYWYRQTLGQGPEFLTYFQNEAQLEKSRLLSDRFSAERPKGSFSTLEIQRTEQGDSAMYLCASTGLAPYEQYFGPGTRLTVT.

This clone appeared a single time. In nucleotides, the CDR3 is TGTGTCAGAAGCTTAGGGGGACAGGCCTATCAGCCCCAGCATTTT. Its protein product is CVRSLGGQAYQPQHF. The V and J genes are TRBV7-5 and TRBJ1-5; TRBD1, the D gene given by the table, was not confirmed from the DNA. TRBV7-5 is a pseudogene. This CDR3 is 15 amino acids long.

This clone was seen only once. Other DNA variants within this sample encode the same CDR3. The chain couples TRBV18 to TRBJ2-1; no firm D call. Germline V gives CDR1 KGHSH, CDR2 LQKENI. Trimming took 2 bases from V and 0 from J, leaving 8 bases between them. This CDR3 has 15 amino acids. For the CDR3, the DNA is TGTGCCAGCTCACCAGGGGTCGGCTCCTACAATGAGCAGTTCTTC. It translates to CASSPGVGSYNEQFF.

This sequence joins TRBV21-1 and TRBJ1-2. TRBV21-1 corresponds to a pseudogene. The CDR3 sequence is 13 residues long. Written as DNA, the CDR3 is TGTGCCAGCAGCAAAGGGGGAGCTAAAGGCTACACCTTC. Translation: CASSKGGAKGYTF.

V gene TRBV7-9 combines with J gene TRBJ1-1; D gene uncertain. Looked up from germline, CDR1 is SEHNR and CDR2 is FQNEAQ (reference sequence). This CDR3 has 11 residues. Trimming stripped 5 bases from V and 4 bases from J, with 5 bases between. Written as DNA, the CDR3 is TGTGCCAGCAGCAGTGTCACTGAAGCTTTCTTT. Translated, it gives CASSSVTEAFF.

The chain combines TRBV5-1 with TRBJ2-2; 8 bases align to TRBD1. The CDR3 extends over 16 amino acids. V gave up 4 bases and J gave up 1 base; unmatched junction bases: 6. The germline V gene encodes CDR1 SGHRS and CDR2 YFSETQ. This chain's CDR3 is CASSRDRRMNTGELFF. CDR3 DNA sequence: TGCGCCAGCAGCCGGGACAGGCGTATGAACACCGGGGAGCTGTTTTTT.

The chain links TRBV28 to TRBJ1-3; D might be TRBD1 (5 bases). Trimming took 7 bases from V and 4 from J, leaving 23 bases between them. Per germline, CDR1 MDHEN and CDR2 SYDVKM. The CDR3 is made up of 17 amino acids. The CDR3 DNA reads TGTGCCAGCACCAGGGCCTGGTCTGGGGGAGCGGGAAACACCATATATTTT. The encoded protein is CASTRAWSGGAGNTIYF.

The J gene is TRBJ2-1, the V gene TRBV18, with D unclear. This CDR3 comprises 15 residues. CDR1 is KGHSH and CDR2 is LQKENI in the germline V gene. The germline V and J ends were trimmed by 2 bases and 6 bases, with 14 bases remaining between them. CDR3 sequence reads: CASSPRAEAFNEQFF. CDR3 bases: TGTGCCAGCTCACCAAGGGCTGAGGCGTTCAATGAGCAGTTCTTC.

The rearrangement joins TRBV6-1 to TRBJ2-7; unclear D gene. CDR1 MNHNS and CDR2 SASEGT come from the germline V gene. The CDR3 extends over 13 amino acids. Trimming stripped 10 bases from V and 0 bases from J, with 13 bases between. This CDR3 reads CAIRPHLSYEQYF. The CDR3 DNA reads as TGTGCCATCCGTCCACACCTCTCCTACGAGCAGTACTTC.

The chain joins TRBV9 to TRBJ2-1, with 8 positions matching TRBD2. The ends lost 2 bases at V and 6 bases at J; junction bases unmatched: 7. CDR1 SGDLS and CDR2 YYNGEE come from the germline V gene. The CDR3 has 15 amino acids. The CDR3 loop is CASSVRTSWGNEQFF. In DNA, the CDR3 is TGTGCCAGCAGCGTCCGGACTAGCTGGGGCAATGAGCAGTTCTTC.

Details on this clone: This CDR3 is also generated by other DNA sequences in the sample. The chain is built from TRBV6-5 and TRBJ2-7; D gene unclear. V was pared by 3 bases and J by 1 base, with 4 bases between. Germline loops: CDR1 MNHEY, CDR2 SVGAGI. CDR3 length: 12 amino acids. CDR3 protein: CASSYSSYEQYF. In DNA, the CDR3 is TGTGCCAGCAGTTATTCATCCTACGAGCAGTACTTC.

V gene TRBV5-4 combines with J gene TRBJ2-3; maybe TRBD2 (5 bases). The CDR3 totals 13 residues. The V end was cut by 4 bases, the J end by 6 bases, with 12 bases between. From germline, CDR1 is SGHNT and CDR2 YYREEE (reference sequence). The CDR3 here is CASSPRRGDTQYF. CDR3 coding DNA: TGTGCCAGCAGCCCCAGGAGAGGGGATACGCAGTATTTT.

The V and J genes are TRBV29-1 and TRBJ1-1; D unresolved. Germline CDR1 and CDR2: SQVTM and ANQGSEA. Trimming cost V 5 bases and J 6 bases, with 4 bases left between them. CDR3 length equals 9 residues. CDR3 in amino acids: CSVFPEAFF. The CDR3 DNA reads as TGCAGCGTTTTTCCTGAAGCTTTCTTT.

The chain joins TRBV19 to TRBJ2-7; D gene unclear. The CDR3 is 14 amino acids. CDR1 and CDR2 (germline): LNHDA, SQIVND (reference sequence). Trimming took off 5 bases at V and 1 base at J, with 12 bases between the two ends. The CDR3 DNA reads TGTGCCAGTAGTCCCCAGAAAACTTCCTACGAGCAGTACTTC. This encodes CASSPQKTSYEQYF.

The gene calls are TRBV11-2 and TRBJ2-1; D is possibly TRBD2 (6 bases). There are 17 residues in the CDR3. The ends were cut back, 5 bases at V and 0 bases at J, with 17 bases in the middle. The germline V gene encodes CDR1 SGHAT and CDR2 FQNNGV. CDR3 sequence (DNA): TGTGCCAGCAGCCCACGAGGCCAGGGAGGCTCCTACAATGAGCAGTTCTTC. As protein: CASSPRGQGGSYNEQFF. Drawing the rest from reference TRBV11-2 and TRBJ2-1, the complete variable domain is EAGVAQSPRYKIIEKRQSVAFWCNPISGHATLYWYQQILGQGPKLLIQFQNNGVVDDSQLPKDRFSAERLKGVDSTLKIQPAKLEDSAVYLCASSPRGQGGSYNEQFFGPGTRLTVL.

The rearrangement uses TRBV5-1 and TRBJ2-2; D gene unclear. Germline lookup yields CDR1 SGHRS and CDR2 YFSETQ. Between the trimmed V and J ends, which lost 5 bases and 0 bases, there was a span of 11 bases. CDR3 length: 15 amino acids. CDR3 sequence: CASSSSGPNTGELFF. In nucleotides, the CDR3 is TGCGCCAGCAGTTCGTCCGGGCCGAACACCGGGGAGCTGTTTTTT.

The rearrangement uses TRBV6-6 and TRBJ2-3, with D unclear. Trimming took off 0 bases at V and 1 base at J, with 11 bases between the two ends. The CDR3 loop spans 16 amino acids. Germline loops: CDR1 MNHNY, CDR2 SVGAGI (reference sequence). The CDR3, as DNA: TGTGCCAGCAGTTACTCGCTACGGAGCGGCACAGATACGCAGTATTTT. Residues: CASSYSLRSGTDTQYF.

The chain is built from TRBV2 and TRBJ2-7; D uncertain. Germline CDR1 is SNHLY and CDR2 is FYNNEI. Deletions cut 3 bases from V and 0 bases from J, with 9 bases between. This CDR3 has 14 amino acids. CDR3 bases: TGTGCCAGCAGTGATGAGCTATCCTCCTACGAGCAGTACTTC. Its translation is CASSDELSSYEQYF.

In the case of this clone: Other DNA sequences from this sample encode an identical CDR3 as well. This CDR3 reads CATSRGQGVYEQYF. For the CDR3, the DNA is TGTGCCACCAGCAGAGGACAGGGGGTCTACGAGCAGTACTTC. V and J are TRBV15 and TRBJ2-7; TRBD1 agrees at 9 bases. CDR3 length equals 14 residues. V shed 1 base and J 3 bases; nucleotides not matched to a gene: 1. CDR1 is LNHNV and CDR2 is YYDKDF in the germline V gene (reference sequence).

The gene calls are TRBV7-2 and TRBJ2-2; 7 bases match TRBD1. Germline loops: CDR1 SGHTA, CDR2 FQGNSA. The CDR3 spans 14 residues. V shed 6 bases and J 4 bases; nucleotides not matched to a gene: 5. The CDR3 sequence is CASRTGVFTGELFF. The CDR3 region has the DNA TGTGCCAGCAGAACAGGGGTCTTCACCGGGGAGCTGTTTTTT.

Comments on this clone: This same CDR3 is encoded by further DNA sequences in the sample. The V gene is TRBV5-1, the J gene TRBJ1-4, with D hard to call. The CDR3 sequence is 13 residues long. In germline, CDR1 is SGHRS, CDR2 YFSETQ. Trimming took off 2 bases at V and 6 bases at J, with 8 bases between the two ends. The CDR3 reads CASSFGPDEKLFF. For the CDR3, the DNA is TGCGCCAGCAGCTTTGGACCGGATGAAAAACTGTTTTTT. The variable domain in full, completed from reference TRBV5-1 and TRBJ1-4, reads KAGVTQTPRYLIKTRGQQVTLSCSPISGHRSVSWYQQTPGQGLQFLFEYFSETQRNKGNFPGRFSGRQFSNSRSEMNVSTLELGDSALYLCASSFGPDEKLFFGSGTQLSVL.

V usage is TRBV10-3 and J usage is TRBJ2-7, with TRBD2 matching 10 bases. The germline V gene encodes CDR1 ENHRY and CDR2 SYGVKD. The CDR3 has 16 amino acids. J gave up 3 bases and V 5 bases, and 10 bases lay outside the gene matches. The DNA of the CDR3 is TGTGCCATCAGTCCCTCCGCTAGCGGGAGAAACTACGAGCAGTACTTC. Translation: CAISPSASGRNYEQYF.